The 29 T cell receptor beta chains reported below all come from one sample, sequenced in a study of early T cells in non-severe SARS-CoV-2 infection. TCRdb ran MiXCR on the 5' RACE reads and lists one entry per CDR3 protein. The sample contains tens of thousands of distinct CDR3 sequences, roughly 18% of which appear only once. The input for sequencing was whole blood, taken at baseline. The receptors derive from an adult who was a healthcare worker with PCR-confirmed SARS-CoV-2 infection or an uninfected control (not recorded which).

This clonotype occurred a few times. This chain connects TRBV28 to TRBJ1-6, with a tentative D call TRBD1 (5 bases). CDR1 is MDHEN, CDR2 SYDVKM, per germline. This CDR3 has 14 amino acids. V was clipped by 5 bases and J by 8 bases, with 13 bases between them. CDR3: CASSRALGDSPLHF. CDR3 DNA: TGTGCCAGCAGTCGGGCCCTGGGGGATTCACCCCTCCACTTT.

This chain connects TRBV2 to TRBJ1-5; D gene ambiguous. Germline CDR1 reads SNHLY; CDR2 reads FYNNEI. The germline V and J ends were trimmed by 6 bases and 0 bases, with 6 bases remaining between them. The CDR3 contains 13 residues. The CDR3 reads CASRAHSNQPQHF. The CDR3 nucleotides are TGTGCCAGCAGGGCGCATAGCAATCAGCCCCAGCATTTT. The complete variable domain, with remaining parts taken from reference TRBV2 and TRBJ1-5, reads EPEVTQTPSHQVTQMGQEVILRCVPISNHLYFYWYRQILGQKVEFLVSFYNNEISEKSEIFDDQFSVERPDGSNFTLKIRSTKLEDSAMYFCASRAHSNQPQHFGDGTRLSIL.

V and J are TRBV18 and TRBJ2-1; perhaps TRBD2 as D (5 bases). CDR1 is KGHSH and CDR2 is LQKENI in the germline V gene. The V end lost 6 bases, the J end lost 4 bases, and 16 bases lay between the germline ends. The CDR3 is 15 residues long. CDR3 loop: CASSPTTTTYNEQFF. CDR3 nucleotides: TGTGCCAGCTCTCCAACGACTACAACTTACAATGAGCAGTTCTTC. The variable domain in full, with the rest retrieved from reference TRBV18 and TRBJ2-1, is NAGVMQNPRHLVRRRGQEARLRCSPMKGHSHVYWYRQLPEEGLKFMVYLQKENIIDESGMPKERFSAEFPKEGPSILRIQQVVRGDSAAYFCASSPTTTTYNEQFFGPGTRLTVL.

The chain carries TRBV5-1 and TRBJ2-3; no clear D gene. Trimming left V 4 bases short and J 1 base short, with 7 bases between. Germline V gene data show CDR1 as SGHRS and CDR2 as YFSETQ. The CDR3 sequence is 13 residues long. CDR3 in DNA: TGCGCCAGCAGCCCTACAGGCACAGATACGCAGTATTTT. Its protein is CASSPTGTDTQYF.

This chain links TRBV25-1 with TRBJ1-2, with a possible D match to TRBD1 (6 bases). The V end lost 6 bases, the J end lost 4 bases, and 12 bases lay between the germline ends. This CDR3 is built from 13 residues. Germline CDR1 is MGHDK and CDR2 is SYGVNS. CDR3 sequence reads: CASSPGAIYGYTF. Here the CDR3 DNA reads TGTGCCAGCAGCCCAGGGGCCATCTATGGCTACACCTTC.

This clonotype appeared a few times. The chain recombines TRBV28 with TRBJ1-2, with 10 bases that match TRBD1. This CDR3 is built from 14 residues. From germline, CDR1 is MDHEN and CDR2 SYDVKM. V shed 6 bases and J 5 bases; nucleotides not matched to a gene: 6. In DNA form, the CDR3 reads TGTGCCAGCAGGCGACAGGGGGCGGGGTATGGCTACACCTTC. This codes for CASRRQGAGYGYTF.

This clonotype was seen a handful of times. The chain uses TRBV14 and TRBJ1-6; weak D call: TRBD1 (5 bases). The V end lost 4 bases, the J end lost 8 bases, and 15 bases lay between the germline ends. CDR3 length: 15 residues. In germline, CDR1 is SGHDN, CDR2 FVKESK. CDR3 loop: CASSRFRDGDSPLHF. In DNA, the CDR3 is TGTGCCAGCAGCCGATTCCGGGACGGCGATTCACCCCTCCACTTT.

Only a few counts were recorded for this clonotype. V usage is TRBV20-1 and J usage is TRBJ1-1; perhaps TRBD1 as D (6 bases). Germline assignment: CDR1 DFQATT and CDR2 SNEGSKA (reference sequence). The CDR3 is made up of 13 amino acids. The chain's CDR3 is CSSPGQSHTEAFF. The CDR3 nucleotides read TGCAGCTCCCCCGGACAGTCCCACACTGAAGCTTTCTTT.

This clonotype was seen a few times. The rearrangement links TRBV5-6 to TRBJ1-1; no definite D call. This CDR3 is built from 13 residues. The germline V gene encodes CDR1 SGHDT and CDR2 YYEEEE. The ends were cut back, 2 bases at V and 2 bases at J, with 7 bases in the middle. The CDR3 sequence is CASSFTANTEAFF. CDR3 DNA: TGTGCCAGCAGCTTTACAGCAAACACTGAAGCTTTCTTT.

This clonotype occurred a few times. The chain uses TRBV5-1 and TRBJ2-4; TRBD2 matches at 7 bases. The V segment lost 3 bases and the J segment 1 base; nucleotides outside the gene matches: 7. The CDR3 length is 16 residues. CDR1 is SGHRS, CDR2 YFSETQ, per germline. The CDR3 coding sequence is TGCGCCAGCAGCTCTTTTGCGGGGGTTGCCAAAAACATTCAGTACTTC. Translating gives CASSSFAGVAKNIQYF.

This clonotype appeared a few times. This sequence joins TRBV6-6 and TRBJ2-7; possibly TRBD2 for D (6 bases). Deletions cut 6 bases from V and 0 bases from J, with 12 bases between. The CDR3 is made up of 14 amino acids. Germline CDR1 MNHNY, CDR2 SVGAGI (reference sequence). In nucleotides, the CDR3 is TGTGCCAGCAGACGGGACTTCAGCTCCTACGAGCAGTACTTC. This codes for CASRRDFSSYEQYF.

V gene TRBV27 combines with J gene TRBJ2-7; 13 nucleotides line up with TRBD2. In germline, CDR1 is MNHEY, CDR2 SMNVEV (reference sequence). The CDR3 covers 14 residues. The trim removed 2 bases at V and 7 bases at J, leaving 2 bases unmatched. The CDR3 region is CASSLGTSGTEQYF. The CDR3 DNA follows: TGTGCCAGCAGTTTAGGGACTAGCGGGACGGAGCAGTACTTC.

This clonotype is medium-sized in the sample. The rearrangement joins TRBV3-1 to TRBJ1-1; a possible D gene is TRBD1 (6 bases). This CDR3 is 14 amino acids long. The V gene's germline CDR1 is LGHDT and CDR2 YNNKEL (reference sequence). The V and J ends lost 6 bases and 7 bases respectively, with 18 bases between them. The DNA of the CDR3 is TGTGCCAGCAGGCATTCTTTGGGGGCCAGTGAAGCTTTCTTT. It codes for CASRHSLGASEAFF.

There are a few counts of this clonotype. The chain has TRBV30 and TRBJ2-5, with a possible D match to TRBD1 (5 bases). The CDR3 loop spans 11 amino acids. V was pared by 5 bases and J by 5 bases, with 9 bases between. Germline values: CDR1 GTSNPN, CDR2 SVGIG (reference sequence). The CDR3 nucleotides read TGTGCCTGGGGGGCGCGGGAGACCCAGTACTTC. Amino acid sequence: CAWGARETQYF.

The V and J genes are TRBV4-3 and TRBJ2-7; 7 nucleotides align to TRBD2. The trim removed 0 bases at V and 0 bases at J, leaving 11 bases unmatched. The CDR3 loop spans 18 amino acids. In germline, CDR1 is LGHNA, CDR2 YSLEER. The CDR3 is CASSQDLVRAGTSYEQYF. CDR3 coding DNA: TGCGCCAGCAGCCAAGATTTAGTAAGAGCGGGAACCTCCTACGAGCAGTACTTC.

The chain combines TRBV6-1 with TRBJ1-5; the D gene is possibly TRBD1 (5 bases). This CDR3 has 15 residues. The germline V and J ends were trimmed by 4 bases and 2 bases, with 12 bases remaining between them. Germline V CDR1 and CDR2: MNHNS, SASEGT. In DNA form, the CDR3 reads TGTGCCAGCAGTGCTTCAGGGTCTGGCAATCAGCCCCAGCATTTT. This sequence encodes CASSASGSGNQPQHF.

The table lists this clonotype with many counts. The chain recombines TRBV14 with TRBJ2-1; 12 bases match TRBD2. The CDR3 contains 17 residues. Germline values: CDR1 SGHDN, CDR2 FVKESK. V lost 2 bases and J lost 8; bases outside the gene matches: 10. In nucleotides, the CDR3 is TGTGCCAGCAGCCAATCGCCTAGCGGGAGGGCCTCCCATGAGCAGTTCTTC. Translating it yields CASSQSPSGRASHEQFF.

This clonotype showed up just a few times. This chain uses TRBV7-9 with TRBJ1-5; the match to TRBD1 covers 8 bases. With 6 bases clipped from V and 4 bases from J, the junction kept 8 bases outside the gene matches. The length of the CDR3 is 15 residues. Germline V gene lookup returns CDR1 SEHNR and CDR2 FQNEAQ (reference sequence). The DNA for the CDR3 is TGTGCCAGCAGTCCAACCGACAGGGGTAATCAGCCCCAGCATTTT. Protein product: CASSPTDRGNQPQHF.

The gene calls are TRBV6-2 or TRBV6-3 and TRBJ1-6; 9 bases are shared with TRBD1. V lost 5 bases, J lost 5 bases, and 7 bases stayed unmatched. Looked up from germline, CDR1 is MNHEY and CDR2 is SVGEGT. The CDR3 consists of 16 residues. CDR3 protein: CASSEPGQGDNSPLHF. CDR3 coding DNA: TGTGCCAGCAGTGAACCGGGACAGGGTGATAATTCACCCCTCCACTTT.

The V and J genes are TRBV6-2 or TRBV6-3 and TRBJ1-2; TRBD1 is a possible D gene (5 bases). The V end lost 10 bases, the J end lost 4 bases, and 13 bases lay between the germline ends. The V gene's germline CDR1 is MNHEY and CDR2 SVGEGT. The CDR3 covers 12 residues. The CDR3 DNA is TGTGCCACCAGGGCAGGCTCCTATGGCTACACCTTC. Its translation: CATRAGSYGYTF.

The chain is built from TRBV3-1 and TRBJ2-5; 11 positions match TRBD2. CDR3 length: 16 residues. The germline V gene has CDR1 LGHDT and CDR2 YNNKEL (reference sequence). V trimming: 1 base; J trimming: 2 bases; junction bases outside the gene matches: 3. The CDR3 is CASSQVASGGQETQYF. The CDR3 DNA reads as TGTGCCAGCAGCCAAGTGGCTAGCGGGGGGCAAGAGACCCAGTACTTC.

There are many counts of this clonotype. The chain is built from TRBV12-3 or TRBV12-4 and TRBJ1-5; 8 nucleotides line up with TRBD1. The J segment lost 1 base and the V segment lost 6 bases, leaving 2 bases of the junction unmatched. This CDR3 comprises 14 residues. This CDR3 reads CASRYRGSNQPQHF. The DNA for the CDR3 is TGTGCCAGCAGATACAGGGGGAGCAATCAGCCCCAGCATTTT.

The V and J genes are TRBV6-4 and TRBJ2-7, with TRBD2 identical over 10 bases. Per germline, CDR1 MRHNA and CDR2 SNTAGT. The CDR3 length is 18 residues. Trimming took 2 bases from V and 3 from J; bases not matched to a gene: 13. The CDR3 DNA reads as TGTGCCAGCAGTGACAGGGGACTAGCGTTCGAAAGAGACTACGAGCAGTACTTC. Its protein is CASSDRGLAFERDYEQYF.

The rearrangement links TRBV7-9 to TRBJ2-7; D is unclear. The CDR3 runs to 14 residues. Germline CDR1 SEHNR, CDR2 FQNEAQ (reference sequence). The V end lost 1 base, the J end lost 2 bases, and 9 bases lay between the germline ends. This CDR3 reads CASSLGVDTYEQYF. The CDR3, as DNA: TGTGCCAGCAGCTTAGGGGTGGATACCTACGAGCAGTACTTC.

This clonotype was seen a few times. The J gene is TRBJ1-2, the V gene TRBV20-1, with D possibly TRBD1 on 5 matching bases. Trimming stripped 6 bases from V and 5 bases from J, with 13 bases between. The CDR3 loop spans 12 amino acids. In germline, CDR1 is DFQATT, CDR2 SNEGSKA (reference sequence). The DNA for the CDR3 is TGCAGTGCAGCGGAGGGGTTATATGGCTACACCTTC. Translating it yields CSAAEGLYGYTF.

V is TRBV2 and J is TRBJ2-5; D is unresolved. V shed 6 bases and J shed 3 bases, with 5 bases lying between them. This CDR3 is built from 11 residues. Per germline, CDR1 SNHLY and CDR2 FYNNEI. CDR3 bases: TGTGCCAGCAGCGCAAAAGAGACCCAGTACTTC. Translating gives CASSAKETQYF.

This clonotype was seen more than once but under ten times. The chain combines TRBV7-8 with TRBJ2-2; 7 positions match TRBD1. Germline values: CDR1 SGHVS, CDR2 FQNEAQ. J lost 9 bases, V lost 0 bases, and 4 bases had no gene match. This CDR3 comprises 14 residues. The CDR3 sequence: CASSLAGQHRELFF. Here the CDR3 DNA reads TGTGCCAGCAGCTTAGCGGGACAGCACCGGGAGCTGTTTTTT. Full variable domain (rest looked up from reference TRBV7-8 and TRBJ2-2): GAGVSQSPRYKVAKRGQDVALRCDPISGHVSLFWYQQALGQGPEFLTYFQNEAQLDKSGLPSDRFFAERPEGSVSTLKIQRTQQEDSAVYLCASSLAGQHRELFFGEGSRLTVL.

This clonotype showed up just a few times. The chain's CDR3 is CATGGCCWTNEKLFF. The CDR3 DNA follows: TGTGCCACCGGGGGATGTTGTTGGACGAATGAAAAACTGTTTTTT. The J gene is TRBJ1-4, the V gene TRBV24-1; D possibly corresponds to TRBD1 (5 bases). Trimming took 9 bases from V and 5 from J, leaving 18 bases between them. The CDR3 spans 15 residues. In germline, CDR1 is KGHDR, CDR2 SFDVKD.

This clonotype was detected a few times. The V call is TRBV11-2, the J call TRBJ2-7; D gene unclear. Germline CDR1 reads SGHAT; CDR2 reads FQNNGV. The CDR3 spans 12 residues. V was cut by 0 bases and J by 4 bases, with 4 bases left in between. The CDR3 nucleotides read TGTGCCAGCAGCTTAGATTCTTACGAGCAGTACTTC. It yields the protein CASSLDSYEQYF.